The 28 T cell receptor beta chains below all came from one sample that was sequenced in a study of T cell responses to AZD1222 COVID-19 vaccine (dated by TCRdb to 2020 to 2022). Library creation used the immunoSEQ multiplex PCR assay. Not all clones reach the TCRdb copy of this immuneACCESS table, which keeps in-frame sequences only. Checked studies attribute under half of the gap to unresolved V genes and leave the rest unexplained. The sample has approximately 140,000 clones on record, roughly 93% of them singletons. Around 0.85% of the sample is in the top ten clones. What the time point label conveys for this sample: baseline before first vaccination. The meaning of the sample's treatment or condition label: meningococcal conjugate vaccine given as trial control. The sequences come from peripheral blood, collected on day 0 of MenACWY control vaccination. These receptors were obtained from an adult in good health.

The genes are TRBV28 and TRBJ1-1, with unresolved D. The V and J ends lost 2 bases and 7 bases respectively, with 8 bases between them. CDR1 MDHEN and CDR2 SYDVKM come from the germline V gene. The CDR3 is 12 residues long. CDR3: CASSLPSLEAFF. CDR3 DNA: TGTGCCAGCAGTTTACCCAGTCTTGAAGCTTTCTTT.

The chain combines TRBV19 with TRBJ2-5, with D possibly TRBD2 on 5 matching bases. The CDR3 runs 15 residues. The V and J ends lost 2 bases and 1 base respectively, with 11 bases between them. Germline CDR1 reads LNHDA; CDR2 reads SQIVND (reference sequence). This CDR3 reads CASSITGSIQETQYF. CDR3 bases: TGTGCCAGTAGTATAACGGGATCGATCCAAGAGACCCAGTACTTC.

The chain carries TRBV19 and TRBJ1-5; perhaps TRBD1 as D (6 bases). V shed 3 bases and J shed 6 bases, with 12 bases lying between them. The CDR3 sequence is 14 residues long. CDR1 and CDR2 from the germline V gene are LNHDA and SQIVND (reference sequence). CDR3 in DNA: TGTGCCAGTAGTATTGGGGGGGCAGCTCAGCCCCAGCATTTT. Protein product: CASSIGGAAQPQHF.

This clone is a singleton in its sample. This chain connects TRBV6-5 to TRBJ2-3; D unresolved. Germline V gives CDR1 MNHEY, CDR2 SVGAGI. The CDR3 length is 11 residues. V was cut by 0 bases and J by 5 bases, with 0 bases left in between. The CDR3, as DNA: TGTGCCAGCAGTTACTCAGATACGCAGTATTTT. Translation gives CASSYSDTQYF.

The chain has TRBV2 and TRBJ1-5; D unresolved. Trimming cost V 2 bases and J 1 base, with 3 bases left between them. The length of the CDR3 is 13 residues. Germline assignment: CDR1 SNHLY and CDR2 FYNNEI. CDR3: CASSEKSNQPQHF. The CDR3 DNA follows: TGTGCCAGCAGTGAAAAGAGCAATCAGCCCCAGCATTTT. The entire variable domain, with the rest obtained from reference TRBV2 and TRBJ1-5, is as follows: EPEVTQTPSHQVTQMGQEVILRCVPISNHLYFYWYRQILGQKVEFLVSFYNNEISEKSEIFDDQFSVERPDGSNFTLKIRSTKLEDSAMYFCASSEKSNQPQHFGDGTRLSIL.

The V gene is TRBV7-3, the J gene TRBJ2-2; D remains unclear. Germline CDR1 reads SGHTA; CDR2 reads FQGTGA. The CDR3 covers 16 residues. With 0 bases removed from V and 6 bases from J, the gap between germline ends came to 14 bases. The CDR3: CASSLTFGTAAGELFF. CDR3 sequence (DNA): TGTGCCAGCAGCTTAACGTTCGGTACGGCTGCCGGGGAGCTGTTTTTT.

The rearrangement uses TRBV18 and TRBJ2-5; 8 positions agree with TRBD1. This CDR3 spans 16 amino acids. Germline loops: CDR1 KGHSH, CDR2 LQKENI. Unmatched junction bases numbered 12, after V lost 3 bases and J lost 6 bases. CDR3 sequence: CASSPGQGAYGKTQYF. The CDR3 coding sequence is TGTGCCAGCTCACCCGGACAGGGTGCTTATGGGAAGACCCAGTACTTC.

The chain joins TRBV6-1 to TRBJ2-7, with TRBD2 matching over 7 bases. The CDR3 spans 15 residues. The V gene end was trimmed by 0 bases and the J gene end by 3 bases; junction bases not matched to a gene: 5. Germline-derived CDR1 and CDR2 are MNHNS and SASEGT. In DNA, the CDR3 is TGTGCCAGCAGTGAAGCCGGACTAGGGTACTACGAGCAGTACTTC. Translating it yields CASSEAGLGYYEQYF.

This chain joins TRBV27 and TRBJ2-5; tentative D call: TRBD2 (5 bases). V was pared by 5 bases and J by 0 bases, with 10 bases between. The CDR3 contains 14 residues. Germline lookup yields CDR1 MNHEY and CDR2 SMNVEV (reference sequence). The DNA for the CDR3 is TGTGCCAGCAGTCCGAGGGAGTACCAAGAGACCCAGTACTTC. Residues: CASSPREYQETQYF.

The rearrangement joins TRBV19 to TRBJ1-1; D possibly corresponds to TRBD1 (6 bases). V was shortened by 5 bases and J by 7 bases, with 20 bases between the two germline ends. The germline CDR1 and CDR2 sequences are LNHDA and SQIVND (reference sequence). This CDR3 spans 15 amino acids. As DNA, the CDR3 is TGTGCCAGTAGTGACCAGGGGAACCCCAGAAATGAAGCTTTCTTT. Residues: CASSDQGNPRNEAFF.

This chain connects TRBV9 to TRBJ1-2, with TRBD1 as a possible D gene (6 bases). The V gene lost 3 bases and the J gene lost 1 base, with 10 bases spanning the gap. From germline, CDR1 is SGDLS and CDR2 YYNGEE. This CDR3 is built from 14 residues. The DNA for the CDR3 is TGTGCCAGCAGCGACAGGGATTTTAACTATGGCTACACCTTC. Its translation: CASSDRDFNYGYTF. The variable domain in full, with the rest retrieved from reference TRBV9 and TRBJ1-2, is DSGVTQTPKHLITATGQRVTLRCSPRSGDLSVYWYQQSLDQGLQFLIQYYNGEERAKGNILERFSAQQFPDLHSELNLSSLELGDSALYFCASSDRDFNYGYTFGSGTRLTVV.

The V gene is TRBV5-1, the J gene TRBJ2-1, with D possibly called TRBD1 or TRBD2 (5 bases each). Trimming left V 4 bases short and J 1 base short, with 21 bases between. Germline lookup yields CDR1 SGHRS and CDR2 YFSETQ. This CDR3 has 18 amino acids. CDR3 in amino acids: CASSARDGKRMSYNEQFF. The CDR3 DNA sequence: TGCGCCAGCAGCGCCCGGGACGGAAAAAGGATGTCCTACAATGAGCAGTTCTTC.

The chain combines TRBV11-2 with TRBJ2-6; perhaps TRBD2 as D (6 bases). Germline V gene lookup returns CDR1 SGHAT and CDR2 FQNNGV. This CDR3 has 19 residues. The ends were cut back, 5 bases at V and 3 bases at J, with 23 bases in the middle. This CDR3 is CASSAPQTRSIGGANVLTF. The CDR3 bases are TGTGCCAGCAGCGCCCCCCAGACTAGGTCGATAGGTGGGGCCAACGTCCTGACTTTC.

V is TRBV27 and J is TRBJ1-1; 7 bases map to TRBD1. The germline V gene has CDR1 MNHEY and CDR2 SMNVEV (reference sequence). V trimming: 5 bases; J trimming: 1 base; junction bases outside the gene matches: 1. The CDR3 runs 13 residues. The CDR3, as DNA: TGTGCCAGCAGTCGACAGGGGAACACTGAAGCTTTCTTT. Translating it yields CASSRQGNTEAFF.

The chain uses TRBV13 and TRBJ2-7; D call uncertain. The CDR3 sequence is 16 residues long. V lost 4 bases and J 4 bases, leaving 20 bases between the germline ends. Germline CDR1 and CDR2: PRHDT and FYEKMQ (reference sequence). In DNA, the CDR3 is TGTGCCAGCAGCTACACACACGGGTCTCCTGCGTACGAGCAGTACTTC. Its translation: CASSYTHGSPAYEQYF.

The chain joins TRBV2 to TRBJ1-6; D not certain. Germline V gene sequence: CDR1 SNHLY, CDR2 FYNNEI. The CDR3 loop spans 13 amino acids. Between the trimmed V and J ends, which lost 6 bases and 4 bases, there was a span of 7 bases. In nucleotides, the CDR3 is TGTGCCAGCAGGGCAGCGTATAATTCACCCCTCCACTTT. It encodes CASRAAYNSPLHF.

The gene calls are TRBV7-9 and TRBJ1-6; 7 nucleotides agree with TRBD1. CDR3 length: 14 residues. Germline CDR1 SEHNR, CDR2 FQNEAQ (reference sequence). V was pared by 5 bases and J by 10 bases, with 8 bases of the junction left unmatched. CDR3 region: CASSQGVLGSPLHF. DNA for the CDR3: TGTGCCAGCAGCCAGGGGGTATTGGGCTCACCCCTCCACTTT.

As regards this clone: Its ends do not fully match the called genes, so a read error is possible. The rearrangement links TRBV5-1 to TRBJ2-7, with TRBD1 matching over 8 bases. This CDR3 is 16 amino acids long. Germline V gene lookup returns CDR1 SGHRS and CDR2 YFSETQ. The DNA for the CDR3 is TGCGCCAGCAGCTTGGATCTTGGACAGGGCTCCCACGAGCAGTACTTC. Translated, it gives CASSLDLGQGSHEQYF.

The chain joins TRBV7-2 to TRBJ2-5; either TRBD1 or TRBD2 may supply D (5 bases each). The germline gives CDR1 SGHTA, CDR2 FQGNSA. V lost 4 bases, J lost 2 bases, and 23 bases lay in between. The CDR3 has 18 residues. CDR3 bases: TGTGCCAGCAGCTCCGGGAAATGGGGCCTTGGTCCACAAGAGACCCAGTACTTC. Protein product: CASSSGKWGLGPQETQYF. The variable domain in full, with the rest retrieved from reference TRBV7-2 and TRBJ2-5, is GAGVSQSPSNKVTEKGKDVELRCDPISGHTALYWYRQSLGQGLEFLIYFQGNSAPDKSGLPSDRFSAERTGGSVSTLTIQRTQQEDSAVYLCASSSGKWGLGPQETQYFGPGTRLLVL.

This sequence joins TRBV13 and TRBJ1-1; 9 bases map to TRBD1. Germline trimming cut 5 bases from V and 7 bases from J; bases unmatched to any gene: 5. The CDR3 length is 13 residues. Germline V lookup: CDR1 PRHDT, CDR2 FYEKMQ (reference sequence). This CDR3 reads CASSPGQGGEAFF. CDR3 bases: TGTGCCAGCAGCCCGGGACAGGGAGGTGAAGCTTTCTTT.

V is TRBV20-1 and J is TRBJ2-1; 11 nucleotides agree with TRBD2. The CDR3 sequence is 16 residues long. Germline V CDR1 and CDR2: DFQATT, SNEGSKA (reference sequence). Unmatched junction bases numbered 9, after V lost 3 bases and J lost 5 bases. CDR3 amino acids: CSASGAGTSGNNEQFF. The CDR3 DNA follows: TGCAGTGCTAGTGGTGCCGGGACTAGCGGCAACAATGAGCAGTTCTTC.

The genes are TRBV4-3 and TRBJ1-6, with D perhaps matching TRBD1 (5 bases). The length of the CDR3 is 14 residues. Trimming pared 0 bases from V and 9 bases from J, leaving 9 bases between. The germline V gene has CDR1 LGHNA and CDR2 YSLEER. CDR3 region: CASSQDGHRSPLHF. The CDR3, as DNA: TGCGCCAGCAGCCAAGATGGACACCGTTCACCCCTCCACTTT.

The V and J genes are TRBV24-1 and TRBJ1-2; D perhaps matches TRBD1 (6 bases). The V and J ends lost 5 bases and 0 bases respectively, with 12 bases between them. The CDR3 contains 15 residues. Looked up from germline, CDR1 is KGHDR and CDR2 is SFDVKD. The CDR3 protein is CATSGGATANYGYTF. The CDR3 coding sequence is TGTGCCACCAGTGGGGGGGCTACCGCTAACTATGGCTACACCTTC.

V usage is TRBV2 and J usage is TRBJ1-1, with TRBD1 matching 11 bases. CDR1 SNHLY and CDR2 FYNNEI come from the germline V gene. Germline trimming cut 10 bases from V and 5 bases from J; bases unmatched to any gene: 15. The CDR3 loop spans 16 amino acids. The chain's CDR3 is CATFLSRDRGGTEAFF. For the CDR3, the DNA is TGTGCCACCTTTCTTTCCCGGGACAGGGGGGGGACTGAAGCTTTCTTT.

This clone appeared a single time. The rearrangement joins TRBV18 to TRBJ2-1; D not resolved. V was shortened by 2 bases and J by 7 bases, with 6 bases between the two germline ends. In germline, CDR1 is KGHSH, CDR2 LQKENI. This CDR3 comprises 12 residues. The CDR3 protein is CASSPAVNEQFF. CDR3 DNA: TGTGCCAGCTCACCAGCTGTAAATGAGCAGTTCTTC.

V usage is TRBV9 and J usage is TRBJ2-5, with a weak D call TRBD2 (7 bases). V gave up 6 bases and J gave up 4 bases, with 13 bases separating them. CDR3 size: 13 residues. CDR1 SGDLS and CDR2 YYNGEE come from the germline V gene. CDR3: CASTRGAGETQYF. The DNA of the CDR3 is TGTGCCAGCACCCGGGGGGCCGGAGAGACCCAGTACTTC.

The chain employs TRBV19 and TRBJ1-6; 8 positions match TRBD1. V shed 5 bases, J shed 7 bases, and the junction held 4 bases outside the gene matches. CDR1 and CDR2 from the germline V gene are LNHDA and SQIVND (reference sequence). This CDR3 is 14 amino acids long. The DNA of the CDR3 is TGTGCCAGTAGTCAGAGACAGGGGAATTCACCCCTCCACTTT. Its translation is CASSQRQGNSPLHF.

This clone has just a few counts. The CDR3: CASSEYRGNSPLHF. In DNA, the CDR3 is TGCGCCAGCAGCGAGTACAGGGGTAATTCACCCCTCCACTTT. The V and J genes are TRBV4-3 and TRBJ1-6, with TRBD1 matching over 7 bases. This CDR3 is built from 14 residues. J gave up 6 bases and V 5 bases, and 4 bases lay outside the gene matches. The V gene's germline CDR1 is LGHNA and CDR2 YSLEER.